This TCR beta chain was observed in a study of blood T cell repertoires in COVID-19 (dated by TCRdb to between 2020 and 2021). Background on the whole study: Samples covering the acute and convalescent phases of COVID-19 were provided by collaborators in the United States, Italy and Spain. The prospective study material was composed of cDNA or gDNA derived from T cells, B-cell-depleted T cells, or PBMCs. Subjects who had been exposed to COVID-19, were actively infected with it, or had recovered from it provided the deeply sampled blood TCRbeta repertoires that made up the dataset. The repertoires were made available in a free public database intended to serve as a resource for research on the immune response to SARS-CoV-2. The samples were drawn from two sources: the first 160 participants of the ongoing ImmuneRACE study, and 950 to 1,500 subjects contributed by 6 global collaborators. A de-identified subject ID, COVID-19 status, age in years and sex were almost always included in the sample metadata. Where available, HLA class I and class II types were obtained from metadata supplied by the sample provider rather than from assay-based typing. Overall results and qualifications from the work: How much clinical and demographic metadata was included differed by source and by participant, and the metadata was provided uncurated.

Worth noting for this clone: The antigen it binds to is not known. Base-call qualities are not available, and no considerably larger clone is one nucleotide away.

CDR1 SGHTA and CDR2 FQGNSA are derived from the germline V gene. V is clipped by 5 bases and J by 0 bases, and the sequence between their germline boundaries is 15 bases long. The CDR3 runs 16 amino acids, cysteine and phenylalanine included. Just the 48-base CDR3 DNA is kept, in frame starting at base 1. Collaborating institutions collected whole blood in K2EDTA tubes following their own protocols. For TCRbeta analysis, collaborators shipped samples as frozen whole blood, isolated PBMCs, or DNA extracted from either of those sample types. The immunoSEQ Assay, a bias-controlled multiplex PCR, was used to amplify TCRbeta CDR3 regions from genomic DNA. The source study handled its data this way. The number of nucleated cells in each sample was estimated by amplification of reference gene primers within the assay. Sequence reads were collapsed and filtered to measure the absolute abundance of every unique TCRbeta CDR3 rearrangement. Productive Simpson clonality was computed per sample as the square root of Simpson's diversity index over productive rearrangements. This is the immuneACCESS table as TCRdb keeps it, with only in-frame sequences that have V and J called. A part of the clones is gone; compared with another copy, unresolved V genes explain less than half, and the rest is unexplained. V, J and clone size are taken as reported in that table, and D and trimming were inferred from the DNA itself. Present in this sample are 290,000 or so clones, roughly 87% of which were seen just once. The top ten clonotypes cover approximately 2.2% of the sample.

The V and J segments used are TRBV7-2 and TRBJ2-3; TRBD2 is a weak D gene call, 6 bases matching. The sample taken for sequencing was peripheral blood. The receptor comes from a young man with active or convalescent COVID-19. The DNA sequence follows: TGTGCCAGCAGCCCAATAGGACGGGGGAGCACAGATACGCAGTATTTT. Translated, this is CASSPIGRGSTDTQYF.